The sequence of this T cell receptor beta chain was determined in a study of blood T cell repertoires in COVID-19 (dated by TCRdb to 2020 to 2022). General notes on the study: Samples covering the acute and convalescent phases of COVID-19 were provided by collaborators in the United States, Italy and Spain. The prospective study material was composed of cDNA or gDNA derived from T cells, B-cell-depleted T cells, or PBMCs. The repertoires were released in a freely available public database intended as a resource for research on the immune response to SARS-CoV-2. A de-identified subject ID, COVID-19 status, age in years and sex were almost always included in the sample metadata. Where available, HLA class I and class II types were obtained from metadata supplied by the sample provider rather than from assay-based typing. The samples were drawn from two sources: the first 160 participants of the ongoing ImmuneRACE study, and fewer than 1,500 subjects contributed by 6 global collaborators. Subjects who had been exposed to COVID-19, were actively infected with it, or had recovered from it provided the deeply sampled blood TCRbeta repertoires that made up the dataset.

Details on this clone: The antigen this receptor binds is unknown. The sample holds no much larger clone one base away, and base qualities are not on file.

The CDR3 covers 13 residues, taking in both the cysteine and the phenylalanine. CDR3 DNA is the only sequence kept; it has 39 bases, read in frame from the first base. Trimming removed 4 bases from V and 4 bases from J, leaving 9 bases between the germline ends. Looking up the germline V gene (reference sequence) yields CDR1 SEHNR and CDR2 FQNEAQ. The collaborating institutions used their own protocols to collect whole blood in K2EDTA tubes. For TCRbeta analysis, collaborators shipped samples as frozen whole blood, isolated PBMCs, or DNA extracted from either of those sample types. Study-level results and caveats: The quantity of clinical and demographic metadata differed by source and by participant and was supplied without curation.

TCRbeta CDR3 regions were amplified from genomic DNA by means of the immunoSEQ Assay, a bias-controlled multiplex PCR. In the original analysis: Within the assay, amplification of reference gene primers was used to estimate how many nucleated cells each sample contained. To quantify the absolute abundance of each unique TCRbeta CDR3 rearrangement, sequence reads were collapsed and filtered. Productive Simpson clonality was computed per sample as the square root of Simpson's diversity index over productive rearrangements. In its TCRdb copy, this immuneACCESS table keeps in-frame sequences only and misses some clones. Where compared with another copy, unresolved V genes explain less than half of these, and the others have no known cause. V and J calls and clone size follow that table, whereas D and trimming were derived from the DNA. The sample data list about 400,000 clones, and around 87% of these were observed just once. In total, the top ten clones hold under 3% of the sample.

The receptor was derived from a human donor in a cohort sampled during active COVID-19. The source material was peripheral blood. Rearrangement joined TRBV7-9 to TRBJ2-3; TRBD1 is a weak D gene call, 5 bases matching. The CDR3 corresponds to CASSSKGPDTQYF. The DNA sequence is TGTGCCAGCAGCTCTAAGGGGCCAGATACGCAGTATTTT.